This TCR beta chain was recorded in a study of CD8+ T cells in alopecia areata. Treatment indicated: oral pan-JAK inhibitor, 5-10 mg twice daily. Samples from alopecia areata patients were lesional scalp punch biopsies and peripheral blood. This clone was seen more than once but under ten times. This CDR3 spans 15 amino acids. V lost 7 bases to trimming and J lost 4 bases, with 17 bases between them. Germline V CDR1 and CDR2: MNHNS, SASEGT. Reverse transcribed after extraction, RNA yielded cDNA as the sequencing template. Clones were read by immunoSEQ multiplex PCR, and TCRdb kept only the in-frame ones, dropping some. The repertoire has about 180,000 clones, roughly 50% of them found once; the top ten carry around 16%.

The gene calls are TRBV6-1 and TRBJ2-1; D perhaps matches TRBD2 (5 bases). The receptor was isolated from a human donor with alopecia areata. Sample: CD4+ T cells sorted from blood, taken at approximately week 60, from a patient treated with tofacitinib. The CDR3 loop is CASKTDLAGYNEQFF. The CDR3 region has the DNA TGTGCCAGCAAGACGGACTTGGCCGGGTACAATGAGCAGTTCTTC.